What follows are 18 T cell receptor beta chains derived from one specimen sequenced in a study of T cell changes during pregnancy in multiple sclerosis. Profiling relied on immunoSEQ multiplex PCR, and the TCRdb table lists in-frame clones only, not all of them. The data contain around 83,000 clones, 75% to 95% of them singletons. This material consisted of CD4+ T cells from peripheral blood mononuclear cells, taken in the second trimester of pregnancy. The receptor source for this set is a female donor with multiple sclerosis, enrolled in a pregnancy study.

In this sample, this clone turned up once. This chain connects TRBV5-1 to TRBJ1-1, with a weak D call TRBD1 (6 bases). The V end lost 6 bases, the J end lost 0 bases, and 18 bases lay between the germline ends. This CDR3 is built from 16 residues. CDR1 SGHRS and CDR2 YFSETQ come from the germline V gene. In nucleotides, the CDR3 is TGCGCCAGCAAGGGGGGCTCGGGAGGAGTGAACACTGAAGCTTTCTTT. Its translation is CASKGGSGGVNTEAFF. The entire variable domain, with the rest obtained from reference TRBV5-1 and TRBJ1-1, is as follows: KAGVTQTPRYLIKTRGQQVTLSCSPISGHRSVSWYQQTPGQGLQFLFEYFSETQRNKGNFPGRFSGRQFSNSRSEMNVSTLELGDSALYLCASKGGSGGVNTEAFFGQGTRLTVV.

The chain is built from TRBV11-3 and TRBJ2-5; D uncertain. V lost 2 bases to trimming and J lost 0 bases, with 4 bases between them. Germline lookup yields CDR1 SGHNT and CDR2 YENEEA. This CDR3 region has 13 residues. CDR3 residues: CASSLNYQETQYF. In DNA form, the CDR3 reads TGTGCCAGCAGCTTAAACTACCAAGAGACCCAGTACTTC.

The rearrangement joins TRBV6-6 to TRBJ1-1, with unresolved D. There are 16 residues in the CDR3. V lost 2 bases and J 4 bases, leaving 17 bases between the germline ends. CDR1 is MNHNY, CDR2 SVGAGI, per germline (reference sequence). The DNA for the CDR3 is TGTGCCAGCAGTTACGCTTCCACGCCCGGGATCACTGAAGCTTTCTTT. It specifies CASSYASTPGITEAFF.

V is TRBV4-1 and J is TRBJ1-2; D is uncertain. Trimming stripped 0 bases from V and 0 bases from J, with 8 bases between. The germline V gene encodes CDR1 MGHRA and CDR2 YSYEKL. The CDR3 contains 15 residues. The CDR3 DNA reads TGCGCCAGCAGCCAAGACCTGGGAGCTAACTATGGCTACACCTTC. It encodes CASSQDLGANYGYTF.

Note on this clone: Germline is not matched at one junction end, which may reflect a read error. This chain links TRBV25-1 with TRBJ2-1; TRBD2 aligns across 7 bases. The germline CDR1 and CDR2 sequences are MGHDK and SYGVNS. The CDR3 runs to 11 residues. CDR3 coding DNA: TGTGCCAGCAGTGAAACGGGAGGATCAGTCTTC. Protein sequence: CASSETGGSVF. Supplemented by reference TRBV25-1 and TRBJ2-1, the full variable domain reads EADIYQTPRYLVIGTGKKITLECSQTMGHDKMYWYQQDPGMELHLIHYSYGVNSTEKGDLSSESTVSRIRTEHFPLTLESARPSHTSQYLCASSETGGSVFGPGTRLTVL.

The J gene is TRBJ2-1, the V gene TRBV28; no definite D call. Germline V lookup: CDR1 MDHEN, CDR2 SYDVKM. Trimming pared 5 bases from V and 8 bases from J, leaving 7 bases between. CDR3 length equals 11 residues. The CDR3: CASSENDEQFF. For the CDR3, the DNA is TGTGCCAGCAGTGAGAACGATGAGCAGTTCTTC.

This clone was seen more than once but under ten times. The rearrangement links TRBV30 to TRBJ1-1; D is uncertain. Per the germline V gene, CDR1 is GTSNPN and CDR2 is SVGIG (reference sequence). V was trimmed by 5 bases and J by 5 bases, leaving 12 bases between them. CDR3 size: 12 residues. The CDR3 nucleotides are TGTGCCTGGCTGCGAGGAGGGACTGAAGCTTTCTTT. Protein: CAWLRGGTEAFF.

The gene calls are TRBV10-3 and TRBJ2-1; TRBD1 aligns across 7 bases. The germline gives CDR1 ENHRY, CDR2 SYGVKD. The CDR3 is 15 residues long. J gave up 4 bases and V 2 bases, and 5 bases lay outside the gene matches. The CDR3 DNA reads as TGTGCCATCAGTGAGGATCGGGACAGTTACAATGAGCAGTTCTTC. Translation: CAISEDRDSYNEQFF.

The chain joins TRBV5-1 to TRBJ2-2; D is possibly TRBD2 (5 bases). This CDR3 contains 15 residues. Trimming removed 0 bases from V and 1 base from J, with 7 bases in between. The V gene's germline CDR1 is SGHRS and CDR2 YFSETQ. CDR3: CASSLDGVNTGELFF. CDR3 bases: TGCGCCAGCAGCTTGGACGGGGTGAACACCGGGGAGCTGTTTTTT.

Comment on this clone: Other DNA sequences in this sample translate to the same CDR3. The chain joins TRBV20-1 to TRBJ2-7, with unresolved D. Trimming cost V 1 base and J 3 bases, with 4 bases left between them. In germline, CDR1 is DFQATT, CDR2 SNEGSKA (reference sequence). This CDR3 is built from 11 residues. CDR3 protein: CSARVIYEQYF. The CDR3 DNA is TGCAGTGCTAGAGTCATCTACGAGCAGTACTTC.

The V call is TRBV13, the J call TRBJ2-3; D might be TRBD2 (6 bases). The germline gives CDR1 PRHDT, CDR2 FYEKMQ (reference sequence). Trimming removed 0 bases at V and 3 bases at J, with 10 bases between. This CDR3 is 15 amino acids long. CDR3 amino acids: CASSLGGGPTDTQYF. The DNA for the CDR3 is TGTGCCAGCAGCTTAGGGGGGGGTCCGACAGATACGCAGTATTTT.

V gene TRBV5-1 combines with J gene TRBJ2-7, with 8 bases fitting TRBD2. Trimming removed 4 bases from V and 1 base from J; junction bases left unmatched: 13. The CDR3 totals 17 residues. Germline assignment: CDR1 SGHRS and CDR2 YFSETQ. The CDR3 is CASSTTRSGGLSYEQYF. Written as DNA, the CDR3 is TGCGCCAGCAGCACGACTCGAAGCGGGGGCCTATCCTACGAGCAGTACTTC.

This clone appeared a single time. One end of the junction varies from germline; a read error may be responsible. V gene TRBV7-9 combines with J gene TRBJ2-7, with 8 bases matching TRBD1. This CDR3 is 18 amino acids long. In germline, CDR1 is SEHNR, CDR2 FQNEAQ (reference sequence). CDR3 bases: TGTGCCAGCAGCTTAGGTTTCGACAGGGGAGACCCCAACCCCTTGGGAGACTTC. Translated, it gives CASSLGFDRGDPNPLGDF.

The rearrangement joins TRBV19 to TRBJ1-1, with D perhaps TRBD1 (5 bases). Germline CDR1 LNHDA, CDR2 SQIVND (reference sequence). CDR3 length equals 18 residues. Trimming took off 1 base at V and 0 bases at J, with 18 bases between the two ends. This CDR3 reads CASSIVPLTDQLNTEAFF. DNA for the CDR3: TGTGCCAGTAGTATAGTTCCCCTGACAGACCAACTGAACACTGAAGCTTTCTTT.

The chain's CDR3 is CASSAQGIGIGSGANVLTF. CDR3 bases: TGCGCCAGCAGCGCCCAGGGCATAGGGATAGGCTCTGGGGCCAACGTCCTGACTTTC. The V and J genes are TRBV4-1 and TRBJ2-6; possibly TRBD1 for D (5 bases). This CDR3 contains 19 residues. Germline V CDR1 and CDR2: MGHRA, YSYEKL. Trimming removed 5 bases at V and 0 bases at J, with 20 bases between.

The chain has TRBV28 and TRBJ2-1, with 11 bases that match TRBD2. V was pared by 6 bases and J by 7 bases, with 8 bases of the junction left unmatched. Germline V gives CDR1 MDHEN, CDR2 SYDVKM. The CDR3 totals 15 residues. This chain's CDR3 is CASSQAASGRNEQFF. CDR3 sequence (DNA): TGTGCCAGCAGCCAAGCGGCTAGCGGGAGGAATGAGCAGTTCTTC.

The genes are TRBV30 and TRBJ2-1, with 14 bases lining up with TRBD2. There are 18 residues in the CDR3. V shed 2 bases and J 0 bases; nucleotides not matched to a gene: 6. Germline lookup yields CDR1 GTSNPN and CDR2 SVGIG (reference sequence). The CDR3 protein is CAWSPGTSGRGSYNEQFF. The CDR3 region has the DNA TGTGCCTGGAGTCCCGGGACTAGCGGGAGAGGCTCCTACAATGAGCAGTTCTTC.

V usage is TRBV4-2 and J usage is TRBJ2-1, with 10 bases fitting TRBD2. The V segment lost 1 base and the J segment 3 bases; nucleotides outside the gene matches: 0. The CDR3 sequence is 15 residues long. Per germline, CDR1 LGHNA and CDR2 YNFKEQ. CDR3 DNA sequence: TGTGCCAGCAGCCAAGGGACTAGCGGCTACAATGAGCAGTTCTTC. Translated: CASSQGTSGYNEQFF.